Listed below are T cell receptor beta chains from one sample, sequenced in a study of OX40 agonist ivuxolimab in advanced cancers. Profiled with immunoSEQ multiplex PCR; TCRdb holds only in-frame clones, not every one. The sample records about 86,000 clones, about 90% being singletons. Source: CD4+ or CD8+ T cells sorted from blood, taken in a trial of the OX40 agonist ivuxolimab. The origin of the receptors is an adult with an advanced solid tumor such as melanoma, head and neck, liver or kidney cancer. Both conserved end residues are part of each CDR3. The order of the fields is clone size, J gene, V gene, D gene, CDR3 protein, CDR3 DNA. D genes are given only for firm matches. A row's size may be missing; if present it is once, few, many or a size class.

NA | TRBJ1-1 | TRBV7-7 | NA | CASSLSGNTEAFF | TGTGCTAGCAGCTTATCTGGGAATACTGAAGCTTTCTTT
NA | TRBJ2-1 | TRBV6-4 | TRBD2 | CASSDGGGSSYNEQFF | TGTGCCAGCAGTGACGGAGGCGGGAGCTCCTACAATGAGCAGTTCTTC
NA | TRBJ2-5 | TRBV2 | TRBD1 | CASSRDRGQETQYF | TGTGCCAGCAGTCGCGACAGGGGGCAAGAGACCCAGTACTTC
once | TRBJ1-1 | TRBV27 | NA | CASSFLAGEAFF | NA
NA | TRBJ2-5 | TRBV7-9 | NA | CASSSDPEQYF | TGTGCCAGCAGCTCAGACCCGGAGCAGTACTTC
NA | TRBJ1-3 | TRBV7-3 | NA | CASSPRGGLNSGNTIYF | TGTGCCAGCAGCCCGAGGGGGGGTTTGAACTCTGGAAACACCATATATTTT
NA | TRBJ1-5 | TRBV28 | NA | CASSAGFYSNQPQHF | TGTGCCAGCAGCGCAGGGTTCTATAGCAATCAGCCCCAGCATTTT
NA | TRBJ2-7 | TRBV4-1 | NA | CASSQDGNSAYEQYF | TGCGCCAGCAGCCAAGATGGGAATAGCGCCTACGAGCAGTACTTC
NA | TRBJ1-2 | TRBV2 | TRBD1 | CASSERGRREAANYGYTF | TGTGCCAGCAGTGAGAGGGGGCGACGAGAGGCAGCTAACTATGGCTACACCTTC
NA | TRBJ2-1 | TRBV9 | NA | CASRKKGEPYNEQFF | TGTGCCAGCAGGAAAAAGGGGGAACCCTACAATGAGCAGTTCTTC
few | TRBJ2-2 | TRBV6-1 | NA | CASSEGPSDGELFF | TGTGCCAGCAGTGAAGGTCCTAGTGACGGGGAGCTGTTTTTT
NA | TRBJ1-1 | TRBV5-4 | NA | CASSFKQYMNTEAFF | TGTGCCAGCAGCTTCAAACAGTACATGAACACTGAAGCTTTCTTT
NA | TRBJ2-7 | TRBV13 | NA | CASSSGRDNYEQYF | TGTGCCAGCAGCTCTGGCCGGGACAACTACGAGCAGTACTTC
NA | TRBJ2-3 | TRBV7-9 | TRBD2 | CASSFPLSGRGADTQYF | TGTGCCAGCAGCTTTCCACTTAGCGGGAGGGGAGCAGATACGCAGTATTTT
NA | TRBJ1-3 | TRBV18 | NA | CASSPSSISGNTIYF | TGTGCCAGCTCACCAAGTTCTATCTCTGGAAACACCATATATTTT
NA | TRBJ2-1 | TRBV19 | NA | CASSISGGSYNEQFF | TGTGCCAGTAGTATAAGTGGTGGCTCCTACAATGAGCAGTTCTTC